The 27 T cell receptor beta chains below were found in one sample sequenced in a study of shared clonotypes between healthy human individuals. Terminally differentiated effector memory CD45RA+ cells were excluded from the naive CD8 cells, which were CD45RO-negative and positively selected for CCR7. Sequencing used immunoSEQ multiplex PCR; TCRdb keeps in-frame clones, though not all of them. The table includes around 2.1 million clones, 85% to 95% detected once. Material for sequencing was naive CD8+ T cells from PBMCs. All receptors derive from a man aged 18 to 35 in good health. Some clones in this sample may be carry-over from other donors' samples.

The CDR3 region has the DNA TGTGCCAGCAGGCTGACAGGCCAGGGCACTGAAGCTTTCTTT. It encodes CASRLTGQGTEAFF. This chain uses TRBV6-1 with TRBJ1-1; tentatively, D is TRBD1 (6 bases). Germline CDR1 is MNHNS and CDR2 is SASEGT. The ends were cut back, 6 bases at V and 4 bases at J, with 15 bases in the middle. The CDR3 runs to 14 residues.

The V call is TRBV19, the J call TRBJ1-5, with a tentative D call TRBD1 (5 bases). CDR1 is LNHDA, CDR2 SQIVND, per germline (reference sequence). The V and J ends lost 3 bases and 6 bases respectively, with 15 bases between them. CDR3 length: 15 amino acids. The CDR3 region has the DNA TGTGCCAGTAGTATGAGTCGGTCGGGGGGTCAGCCCCAGCATTTT. Protein: CASSMSRSGGQPQHF.

V is TRBV5-4 and J is TRBJ2-7; 8 bases line up with TRBD1. The CDR3 extends over 14 amino acids. The junction had 3 bases not matched to a gene; V was cut back by 2 bases and J by 2 bases. The germline gives CDR1 SGHNT, CDR2 YYREEE (reference sequence). CDR3 residues: CASSFTGGAYEQYF. In DNA, the CDR3 is TGTGCCAGCAGCTTTACAGGGGGAGCCTACGAGCAGTACTTC.

This clone appeared a few times. The chain employs TRBV4-3 and TRBJ1-3; D perhaps matches TRBD1 (5 bases). V gave up 0 bases and J gave up 0 bases, with 9 bases separating them. This CDR3 is 16 amino acids long. The germline V gene encodes CDR1 LGHNA and CDR2 YSLEER. The CDR3 protein is CASSQDRGTSGNTIYF. The CDR3 coding sequence is TGCGCCAGCAGCCAAGATCGCGGGACCTCTGGAAACACCATATATTTT.

Only one count was recorded for this clone. The chain carries TRBV30 and TRBJ2-7; unclear D gene. V was cut by 2 bases and J by 3 bases, with 8 bases left in between. CDR3 length: 12 amino acids. The germline V gene has CDR1 GTSNPN and CDR2 SVGIG (reference sequence). CDR3 bases: TGTGCCTGGAGTCGGCCCAACTACGAGCAGTACTTC. Amino acid sequence: CAWSRPNYEQYF.

The genes are TRBV28 and TRBJ1-3; no definite D call. Germline V gives CDR1 MDHEN, CDR2 SYDVKM. V was trimmed by 6 bases and J by 2 bases, leaving 11 bases between them. This CDR3 is built from 14 residues. The CDR3 sequence is CASSQRGPGNTIYF. The DNA for the CDR3 is TGTGCCAGCAGCCAGAGAGGTCCTGGAAACACCATATATTTT.

The gene calls are TRBV19 and TRBJ2-4; no firm D call. Germline CDR1 is LNHDA and CDR2 is SQIVND (reference sequence). This CDR3 spans 16 amino acids. Trimming took off 3 bases at V and 0 bases at J, with 12 bases between the two ends. The CDR3 region is CASSIFEGLAKNIQYF. For the CDR3, the DNA is TGTGCCAGTAGTATCTTTGAAGGCCTAGCCAAAAACATTCAGTACTTC.

J is TRBJ2-5 and V is TRBV7-9; a weak D match, TRBD2 (6 bases). Trimming stripped 4 bases from V and 0 bases from J, with 15 bases between. Germline CDR1 SEHNR, CDR2 FQNEAQ (reference sequence). The CDR3 contains 16 residues. CDR3 protein: CASSSNRGTDQETQYF. As DNA, the CDR3 is TGTGCCAGCAGCTCCAACCGGGGGACCGACCAAGAGACCCAGTACTTC.

V gene TRBV29-1 combines with J gene TRBJ2-5; D may be TRBD1 or TRBD2 (5 bases each). Trimming removed 4 bases at V and 4 bases at J, with 25 bases between. The germline gives CDR1 SQVTM, CDR2 ANQGSEA. The CDR3 covers 17 residues. DNA of the CDR3: TGCAGCGTTGCCGGTGCTTCGGCAGGGCGGAGGAGAGAGACCCAGTACTTC. This translates into CSVAGASAGRRRETQYF.

The chain employs TRBV7-2 and TRBJ2-7; no reliable D call. V lost 3 bases to trimming and J lost 0 bases, with 9 bases between them. Germline V gene lookup returns CDR1 SGHTA and CDR2 FQGNSA. The CDR3 has 14 residues. The CDR3 sequence is CASSFFGSSYEQYF. Here the CDR3 DNA reads TGTGCCAGCAGCTTCTTCGGGTCCTCCTACGAGCAGTACTTC.

Points on this clone: The sample contains more than one DNA sequence encoding this CDR3. This chain links TRBV2 with TRBJ2-7; D unresolved. This CDR3 has 12 amino acids. CDR1 and CDR2 (germline): SNHLY, FYNNEI. V was trimmed by 6 bases and J by 2 bases, leaving 8 bases between them. This CDR3 is CASRVAAYEQYF. The CDR3 nucleotides are TGTGCCAGCAGGGTAGCAGCCTACGAGCAGTACTTC.

CDR3 in amino acids: CASSQAGTRELFF. The CDR3 coding sequence is TGCGCCAGCAGCCAAGCGGGGACCAGGGAGCTGTTTTTT. The rearrangement uses TRBV4-1 and TRBJ2-2; D tentatively reads TRBD1 or TRBD2 (5 bases each). The germline CDR1 and CDR2 sequences are MGHRA and YSYEKL. V gave up 1 base and J gave up 9 bases, with 9 bases separating them. The CDR3 covers 13 residues.

The rearrangement joins TRBV4-3 to TRBJ2-7; 8 bases align to TRBD1. This CDR3 is built from 15 residues. Germline loops: CDR1 LGHNA, CDR2 YSLEER. V was clipped by 3 bases and J by 4 bases; unmatched bases: 8. CDR3 region: CASSQGTGRAYEQYF. The CDR3 DNA reads as TGCGCCAGCAGCCAGGGGACAGGTCGAGCTTACGAGCAGTACTTC.

The chain links TRBV7-9 to TRBJ2-1; tentative D call: TRBD2 (7 bases). Per the germline V gene, CDR1 is SEHNR and CDR2 is FQNEAQ (reference sequence). The CDR3 loop spans 17 amino acids. V was clipped by 5 bases and J by 0 bases, with 17 bases between them. CDR3 sequence: CASSRGGALSSYNEQFF. The CDR3, as DNA: TGTGCCAGCAGCCGAGGGGGGGCTTTAAGCTCCTACAATGAGCAGTTCTTC.

This sequence joins TRBV10-2 and TRBJ2-5, with TRBD2 as a possible D gene (8 bases). V lost 4 bases and J lost 5, with 20 bases in between. This CDR3 is 16 amino acids long. The V gene's germline CDR1 is WSHSY and CDR2 SAAADI. The CDR3 protein is CASSGVAGPGGETQYF. In nucleotides, the CDR3 is TGCGCCAGCAGTGGGGTAGCGGGACCAGGGGGGGAGACCCAGTACTTC.

This chain joins TRBV28 and TRBJ2-3; either TRBD1 or TRBD2 may fit D (5 bases each). The CDR3 has 14 amino acids. The V gene's germline CDR1 is MDHEN and CDR2 SYDVKM. The V end was cut by 11 bases, the J end by 0 bases, with 15 bases between. The CDR3 region has the DNA TGTGCCCACGCCCGGGGCAGTAGCACAGATACGCAGTATTTT. Encoded protein: CAHARGSSTDTQYF. The full variable domain, rest sourced from reference TRBV28 and TRBJ2-3, is DVKVTQSSRYLVKRTGEKVFLECVQDMDHENMFWYRQDPGLGLRLIYFSYDVKMKEKGDIPEGYSVSREKKERFSLILESASTNQTSMYLCAHARGSSTDTQYFGPGTRLTVL.

The rearrangement uses TRBV6-6 and TRBJ1-2; TRBD1 matches 7 bases. Germline V gene lookup returns CDR1 MNHNY and CDR2 SVGAGI (reference sequence). With V trimmed by 2 bases and J by 7 bases, 4 bases remained unmatched. CDR3 size: 13 residues. CDR3 nucleotide sequence: TGTGCCAGCAGTTACGCGGACAGGAGTGGCTACACCTTC. Amino acid sequence: CASSYADRSGYTF.

This sequence joins TRBV5-1 and TRBJ2-1, with TRBD1 as a possible D gene (6 bases). This CDR3 comprises 20 residues. Deletions cut 2 bases from V and 6 bases from J, with 30 bases between. Germline V gene data show CDR1 as SGHRS and CDR2 as YFSETQ. CDR3: CASSLSPRGRGPSGSNEQFF. For the CDR3, the DNA is TGCGCCAGCAGCTTATCCCCTCGGGGCAGGGGACCCTCTGGGAGCAATGAGCAGTTCTTC.

The V call is TRBV6-1, the J call TRBJ1-4; 7 nucleotides line up with TRBD1. This CDR3 contains 13 residues. The ends lost 4 bases at V and 10 bases at J; junction bases unmatched: 6. Germline assignment: CDR1 MNHNS and CDR2 SASEGT. The CDR3 loop reads CASSGGNRGKLFF. As DNA, the CDR3 is TGTGCCAGCAGTGGGGGGAACAGGGGAAAACTGTTTTTT.

The chain joins TRBV9 to TRBJ2-7; D might be TRBD1 (5 bases). This CDR3 has 14 residues. Germline V lookup: CDR1 SGDLS, CDR2 YYNGEE. The V end was cut by 0 bases, the J end by 0 bases, with 7 bases between. The CDR3 region has the DNA TGTGCCAGCAGCGTAGAACAGGACTCCTACGAGCAGTACTTC. It yields the protein CASSVEQDSYEQYF.

This chain uses TRBV28 with TRBJ1-2; 7 bases fit TRBD1. CDR1 MDHEN and CDR2 SYDVKM come from the germline V gene. This CDR3 has 14 amino acids. With 4 bases clipped from V and 7 bases from J, the junction kept 9 bases outside the gene matches. CDR3 sequence: CASSYPGGRGGYTF. The CDR3 nucleotides read TGTGCCAGCAGTTACCCAGGGGGAAGGGGTGGCTACACCTTC.

The V and J genes are TRBV5-6 and TRBJ1-2, with 11 bases that match TRBD1. The CDR3 consists of 16 residues. Unmatched junction bases numbered 3, after V lost 0 bases and J lost 2 bases. CDR1 is SGHDT and CDR2 is YYEEEE in the germline V gene. CDR3 amino acids: CASSLAGTGGNYGYTF. The CDR3 DNA follows: TGTGCCAGCAGCTTGGCCGGGACAGGGGGGAACTATGGCTACACCTTC. The complete variable domain, with remaining parts taken from reference TRBV5-6 and TRBJ1-2, reads DAGVTQSPTHLIKTRGQQVTLRCSPKSGHDTVSWYQQALGQGPQFIFQYYEEEERQRGNFPDRFSGHQFPNYSSELNVNALLLGDSALYLCASSLAGTGGNYGYTFGSGTRLTVV.

The chain has TRBV14 and TRBJ2-5; 7 nucleotides match TRBD2. The last part of the DNA fits TRBJ2-7 better; the J call may be wrong. The germline gives CDR1 SGHDN, CDR2 FVKESK. There are 15 residues in the CDR3. The DNA of the CDR3 is TGTGCCAGCAGCCAAGAGGGGGAGGGATCCTACGAGCAGTACTTC. Its translation is CASSQEGEGSYEQYF.

In DNA, the CDR3 is TGTGCCAGCAATCGATGGGGGTTGGGGGAGCAGTACTTC. This gives the protein CASNRWGLGEQYF. V usage is TRBV2 and J usage is TRBJ2-7; D may correspond to TRBD1 or TRBD2 (5 bases each). CDR3 length: 13 amino acids. Germline V gives CDR1 SNHLY, CDR2 FYNNEI. V was cut by 7 bases and J by 7 bases, with 17 bases left in between.

This chain connects TRBV7-3 to TRBJ2-7, with TRBD2 identical over 7 bases. J was trimmed by 6 bases and V by 5 bases; bases with no gene match: 13. Germline V gene lookup returns CDR1 SGHTA and CDR2 FQGTGA. The CDR3 has 15 amino acids. CDR3 amino acids: CASSPGAGEGREQYF. CDR3 in DNA: TGTGCCAGCAGCCCCGGGGCGGGAGAGGGTCGCGAGCAGTACTTC.

Concerning this clone itself: The sample contains more than one DNA sequence encoding this CDR3. The gene calls are TRBV4-1 and TRBJ1-1; D remains ambiguous. Per germline, CDR1 MGHRA and CDR2 YSYEKL. V was pared by 1 base and J by 5 bases, with 14 bases between. This CDR3 is built from 15 residues. The CDR3 is CASSQVEGAGTEAFF. Written as DNA, the CDR3 is TGCGCCAGCAGCCAAGTGGAGGGAGCAGGTACTGAAGCTTTCTTT.

J is TRBJ2-5 and V is TRBV6-6; either TRBD1 or TRBD2 may fit D (5 bases each). V lost 6 bases and J 4 bases, leaving 15 bases between the germline ends. Germline CDR1 reads MNHNY; CDR2 reads SVGAGI (reference sequence). The CDR3 runs 14 residues. DNA of the CDR3: TGTGCCAGCAGCCCTGCCCCTGGGGGAGAGACCCAGTACTTC. It yields the protein CASSPAPGGETQYF.